These 16 T cell receptor beta chains were all obtained from the same sample, sequenced in a study of blood T cell repertoires in COVID-19. Clones were sequenced by immunoSEQ multiplex PCR, and TCRdb holds only the in-frame ones, with some missing. The sample records some 45,000 clones, 70% to 90% being singletons. Input material: peripheral blood. These receptors were collected from a human donor in a cohort sampled during active COVID-19.

The chain recombines TRBV19 with TRBJ2-1; D possibly corresponds to TRBD1 (5 bases). The CDR3 has 16 amino acids. Looked up from germline, CDR1 is LNHDA and CDR2 is SQIVND (reference sequence). The V gene lost 7 bases and the J gene lost 8 bases, with 24 bases spanning the gap. The CDR3 nucleotides are TGTGCCAGTACCCCCTCCGCTGGGGCGACGGCGGATGAGCAGTTCTTC. It codes for CASTPSAGATADEQFF. The full variable domain, its missing parts supplied by reference TRBV19 and TRBJ2-1, is DGGITQSPKYLFRKEGQNVTLSCEQNLNHDAMYWYRQDPGQGLRLIYYSQIVNDFQKGDIAEGYSVSREKKESFPLTVTSAQKNPTAFYLCASTPSAGATADEQFFGPGTRLTVL.

The V gene is TRBV5-1, the J gene TRBJ1-1; 7 nucleotides match TRBD1. After removal of 2 bases from V and 8 bases from J, the junction contained 12 bases not matched to a gene. The CDR3 runs 15 residues. Germline V gives CDR1 SGHRS, CDR2 YFSETQ. CDR3 residues: CASSLSVLGGQEAFF. Here the CDR3 DNA reads TGCGCCAGCAGCTTAAGCGTGCTGGGGGGACAGGAAGCTTTCTTT.

The chain links TRBV4-2 to TRBJ2-7; D remains unclear. V lost 11 bases, J lost 2 bases, and 13 bases lay in between. The CDR3 is made up of 12 amino acids. Germline assignment: CDR1 LGHNA and CDR2 YNFKEQ. For the CDR3, the DNA is TGTGCCCCGTGGCAGGTGGCCTACGAGCAGTACTTC. It encodes CAPWQVAYEQYF.

The genes are TRBV9 and TRBJ2-3; TRBD1 is a possible D gene (6 bases). Germline V gives CDR1 SGDLS, CDR2 YYNGEE. This CDR3 region has 16 residues. Trimming left V 0 bases short and J 6 bases short, with 17 bases between. The DNA for the CDR3 is TGTGCCAGCAGCGTAGGATACCAGGGGAAGATCGATACGCAGTATTTT. Its translation: CASSVGYQGKIDTQYF. The full variable domain, completed using reference TRBV9 and TRBJ2-3, is DSGVTQTPKHLITATGQRVTLRCSPRSGDLSVYWYQQSLDQGLQFLIQYYNGEERAKGNILERFSAQQFPDLHSELNLSSLELGDSALYFCASSVGYQGKIDTQYFGPGTRLTVL.

V is TRBV11-3 and J is TRBJ2-2; D not resolved. Trimming took off 5 bases at V and 8 bases at J, with 12 bases between the two ends. Per germline, CDR1 SGHNT and CDR2 YENEEA. This CDR3 has 13 amino acids. CDR3 in amino acids: CASSQVLKGELFF. The DNA for the CDR3 is TGTGCCAGCAGCCAGGTCTTGAAAGGGGAGCTGTTTTTT.

The chain recombines TRBV9 with TRBJ1-4; D is ambiguous. The germline V gene encodes CDR1 SGDLS and CDR2 YYNGEE. V lost 0 bases to trimming and J lost 5 bases, with 8 bases between them. The CDR3 is 14 residues long. CDR3 in DNA: TGTGCCAGCAGCGTAGGGGCAGAAAATGAAAAACTGTTTTTT. As protein: CASSVGAENEKLFF.

The chain combines TRBV12-5 with TRBJ2-7, with D possibly TRBD2 on 6 matching bases. CDR3 length: 15 residues. V lost 0 bases and J lost 3, with 12 bases in between. The germline CDR1 and CDR2 sequences are LGHNT and FRNRAP. CDR3 DNA: TGTGCTAGTGGTTTGGTACTAGGACTACGCTACGAGCAGTACTTC. As protein: CASGLVLGLRYEQYF.

This chain joins TRBV11-2 and TRBJ1-1, with D unclear. Germline CDR1 reads SGHAT; CDR2 reads FQNNGV. Trimming removed 2 bases from V and 1 base from J, with 5 bases in between. This CDR3 has 13 amino acids. The CDR3 is CASSLLQNTEAFF. CDR3 coding DNA: TGTGCCAGCAGCTTATTACAGAACACTGAAGCTTTCTTT.

The rearrangement joins TRBV5-1 to TRBJ2-1, with 7 bases matching TRBD1. Per the germline V gene, CDR1 is SGHRS and CDR2 is YFSETQ. J gave up 2 bases and V 4 bases, and 9 bases lay outside the gene matches. The CDR3 totals 16 residues. CDR3 DNA: TGCGCCAGCAGCCGGGCCGGACAGGTCGCCTACAATGAGCAGTTCTTC. Translation gives CASSRAGQVAYNEQFF.

The chain recombines TRBV19 with TRBJ1-3; 7 nucleotides agree with TRBD1. Germline CDR1 and CDR2: LNHDA and SQIVND (reference sequence). The CDR3 covers 14 residues. J was trimmed by 3 bases and V by 9 bases; bases with no gene match: 8. The CDR3 region has the DNA TGTGCCAGCCTCGACAGGGCGCGTGGAAACACCATATATTTT. Translated, it gives CASLDRARGNTIYF.

The chain joins TRBV6-5 to TRBJ1-4; 8 bases are shared with TRBD1. The germline V gene has CDR1 MNHEY and CDR2 SVGAGI. Trimming at V came to 3 bases and at J to 13 bases, leaving 10 bases not matched to a gene. CDR3 length equals 14 residues. This chain's CDR3 is CASSYSDRGFGLFF. CDR3 nucleotide sequence: TGTGCCAGCAGTTATTCTGACAGGGGATTTGGACTGTTTTTT.

This chain links TRBV5-5 with TRBJ2-7; no clear D. The germline V and J ends were trimmed by 0 bases and 1 base, with 5 bases remaining between them. The CDR3 consists of 13 residues. CDR1 SGHKS and CDR2 YYEKEE come from the germline V gene (reference sequence). The CDR3 region is CASSLAGSYEQYF. CDR3 DNA: TGTGCCAGCAGCTTGGCGGGTTCCTACGAGCAGTACTTC.

V usage is TRBV6-1 and J usage is TRBJ2-7, with 7 bases identical to TRBD1. The CDR3 is 14 residues long. CDR1 and CDR2 (germline): MNHNS, SASEGT. The V gene end was trimmed by 1 base and the J gene end by 6 bases; junction bases not matched to a gene: 6. The CDR3: CASSEGGTVAEQYF. CDR3 sequence (DNA): TGTGCCAGCAGTGAAGGAGGGACAGTCGCCGAGCAGTACTTC.

The V gene is TRBV12-3 or TRBV12-4, the J gene TRBJ1-5; D ambiguous. This CDR3 contains 12 residues. V was clipped by 6 bases and J by 3 bases, with 6 bases between them. CDR3 in DNA: TGTGCCAGCAGAGACATCAATCAGCCCCAGCATTTT. This sequence encodes CASRDINQPQHF.

The V gene is TRBV6-2 or TRBV6-3, the J gene TRBJ1-2, with no clear D. Per germline, CDR1 MNHEY and CDR2 SVGEGT. V lost 4 bases, J lost 4 bases, and 10 bases lay in between. The CDR3 runs to 13 residues. The CDR3 DNA reads as TGTGCCAGCAGTTCTAACGGCGGCTATGGCTACACCTTC. Protein: CASSSNGGYGYTF.

The V and J genes are TRBV9 and TRBJ1-6, with 7 bases aligning to TRBD1. CDR1 and CDR2 (germline): SGDLS, YYNGEE. The CDR3 has 15 residues. The V gene end was trimmed by 3 bases and the J gene end by 5 bases; junction bases not matched to a gene: 5. This CDR3 reads CASSALGTDNSPLHF. Here the CDR3 DNA reads TGTGCCAGCAGCGCGCTCGGGACAGATAATTCACCCCTCCACTTT.